The TCR beta chain described here comes from a study of blood T cell repertoires in COVID-19. On the study more broadly: Acute and convalescent COVID-19 specimens originated in the United States, Italy and Spain. Sample material is recorded as cDNA or gDNA derived from T cells, B-cell-depleted T cells, or PBMCs.

Per the original methods: Reference gene primer amplification gave nucleated cell count estimates. Produced via immunoSEQ multiplex PCR; TCRdb's table is partial and in-frame only. That table gives V, J and clone size, and the DNA gave D and trimming. The sample contains 250,000 or so clones, approximately 90% of which appear only once. The study drew participants aged about 18 to 95 years from 20 to 30 US areas. Sequencing was done on a sample of PBMCs or T cells enriched from blood (not recorded which). The sequence was collected from a man aged 25-45 years who had recovered from COVID-19.

This chain's CDR3 is CASSLVLDLRQSSYEQYF. CDR3 DNA sequence: TGTGCCAGCAGTTTAGTATTGGACTTGAGACAAAGCTCCTACGAGCAGTACTTC. The chain recombines TRBV28 with TRBJ2-7, with a tentative D call TRBD2 (5 bases). The germline V and J ends were trimmed by 2 bases and 0 bases, with 20 bases remaining between them. Germline values: CDR1 MDHEN, CDR2 SYDVKM. The CDR3 spans 18 residues.